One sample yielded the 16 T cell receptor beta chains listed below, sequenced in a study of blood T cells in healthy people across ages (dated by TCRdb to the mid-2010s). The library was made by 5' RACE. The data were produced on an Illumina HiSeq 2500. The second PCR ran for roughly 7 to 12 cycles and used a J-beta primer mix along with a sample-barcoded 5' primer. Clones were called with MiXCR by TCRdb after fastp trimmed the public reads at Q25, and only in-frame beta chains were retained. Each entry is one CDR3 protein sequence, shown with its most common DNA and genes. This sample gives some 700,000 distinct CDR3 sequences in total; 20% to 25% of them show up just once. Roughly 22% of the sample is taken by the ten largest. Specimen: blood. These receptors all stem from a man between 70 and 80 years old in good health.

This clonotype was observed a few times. The CDR3 is CASGSSPQGFNSPLHF. CDR3 sequence (DNA): TGCGCCAGCGGCTCTAGCCCCCAGGGATTTAATTCACCCCTCCACTTT. The chain is built from TRBV5-1 and TRBJ1-6, with a tentative D call TRBD1 (5 bases). Germline CDR1 reads SGHRS; CDR2 reads YFSETQ. The CDR3 spans 16 residues. V was shortened by 7 bases and J by 6 bases, with 20 bases between the two germline ends.

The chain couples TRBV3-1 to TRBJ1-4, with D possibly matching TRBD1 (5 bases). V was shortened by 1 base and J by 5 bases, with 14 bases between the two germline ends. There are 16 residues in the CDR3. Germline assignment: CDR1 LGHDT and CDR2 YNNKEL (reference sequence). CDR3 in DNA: TGTGCCAGCAGCCAAGGTTTTAGGACACGGAATGAAAAACTGTTTTTT. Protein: CASSQGFRTRNEKLFF.

The CDR3 coding sequence is TGTGCCAGTAGTATAGATTCAGGGACTCATAGCAATCAGCCCCAGCATTTT. This encodes CASSIDSGTHSNQPQHF. The rearrangement joins TRBV19 to TRBJ1-5; D might be TRBD1 (5 bases). The ends were cut back, 0 bases at V and 0 bases at J, with 12 bases in the middle. The CDR3 covers 17 residues. Germline CDR1 and CDR2: LNHDA and SQIVND (reference sequence).

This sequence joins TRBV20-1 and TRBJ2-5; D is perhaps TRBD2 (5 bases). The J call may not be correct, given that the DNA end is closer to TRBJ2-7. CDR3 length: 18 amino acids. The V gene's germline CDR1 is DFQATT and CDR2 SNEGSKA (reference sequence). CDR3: CSARDTCVRRVRSYEQYV. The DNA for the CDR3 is TGCAGTGCTAGAGATACTTGTGTAAGGCGGGTTCGGTCCTACGAGCAGTACGTC.

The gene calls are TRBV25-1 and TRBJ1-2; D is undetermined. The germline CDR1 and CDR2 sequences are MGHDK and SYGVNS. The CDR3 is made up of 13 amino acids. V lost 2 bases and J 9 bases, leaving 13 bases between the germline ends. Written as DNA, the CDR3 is TGTGCCAGCAGTGAACGTGTGGGCCGGAGCTACACCTTC. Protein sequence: CASSERVGRSYTF.

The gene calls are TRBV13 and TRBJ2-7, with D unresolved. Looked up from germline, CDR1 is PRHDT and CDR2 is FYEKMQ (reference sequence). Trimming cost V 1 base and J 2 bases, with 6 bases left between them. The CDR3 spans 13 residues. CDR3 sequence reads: CASSLADPYEQYF. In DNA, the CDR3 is TGTGCCAGCAGCTTAGCGGACCCCTACGAGCAGTACTTC.

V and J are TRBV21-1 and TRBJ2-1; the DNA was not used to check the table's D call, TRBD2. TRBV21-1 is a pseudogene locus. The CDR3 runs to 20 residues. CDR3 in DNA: TGTGCCAGCAGCAACCGAGCGAACCATAGCGGCCCTCCTAGGTACAATGAGCAGTTCTTC. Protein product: CASSNRANHSGPPRYNEQFF.

CDR3 amino acids: CASSGTVNSGANVLTF. The CDR3 DNA reads as TGCGCCAGCAGCGGGACCGTCAACTCTGGGGCCAACGTCCTGACTTTC. This sequence joins TRBV5-1 and TRBJ2-6; tentatively, D is TRBD1 or TRBD2 (5 bases each). From germline, CDR1 is SGHRS and CDR2 YFSETQ. V lost 4 bases and J lost 0, with 11 bases in between. This CDR3 is built from 16 residues. The complete variable domain, with remaining parts taken from reference TRBV5-1 and TRBJ2-6, reads KAGVTQTPRYLIKTRGQQVTLSCSPISGHRSVSWYQQTPGQGLQFLFEYFSETQRNKGNFPGRFSGRQFSNSRSEMNVSTLELGDSALYLCASSGTVNSGANVLTFGAGSRLTVL.

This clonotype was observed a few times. CDR3 DNA sequence: TGTGCCAGCTCACCACAATCCGACATGAACACTGAAGCTTTCTTT. Amino acids: CASSPQSDMNTEAFF. The chain is built from TRBV18 and TRBJ1-1, with unresolved D. CDR1 is KGHSH and CDR2 is LQKENI in the germline V gene. The CDR3 totals 15 residues. The ends were cut back, 1 base at V and 0 bases at J, with 9 bases in the middle. Combining the CDR3 with reference TRBV18 and TRBJ1-1 gives the whole variable domain NAGVMQNPRHLVRRRGQEARLRCSPMKGHSHVYWYRQLPEEGLKFMVYLQKENIIDESGMPKERFSAEFPKEGPSILRIQQVVRGDSAAYFCASSPQSDMNTEAFFGQGTRLTVV.

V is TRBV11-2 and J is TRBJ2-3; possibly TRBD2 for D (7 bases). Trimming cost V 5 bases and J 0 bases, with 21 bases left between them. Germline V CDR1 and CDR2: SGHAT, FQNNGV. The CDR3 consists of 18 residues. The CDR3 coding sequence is TGTGCCAGCAGCACCCCCCCGGGGGGCAATCCCAGCACAGATACGCAGTATTTT. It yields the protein CASSTPPGGNPSTDTQYF.

The CDR3 DNA reads TGTGCCAGCAGCTTAGCCGGGGACCGAGCCCAGTACTTC. Protein: CASSLAGDRAQYF. This chain uses TRBV7-6 with TRBJ2-5, with D perhaps TRBD1 or TRBD2 (5 bases each). This CDR3 is built from 13 residues. With 0 bases removed from V and 9 bases from J, the gap between germline ends came to 11 bases. The germline gives CDR1 SGHVS, CDR2 FNYEAQ.

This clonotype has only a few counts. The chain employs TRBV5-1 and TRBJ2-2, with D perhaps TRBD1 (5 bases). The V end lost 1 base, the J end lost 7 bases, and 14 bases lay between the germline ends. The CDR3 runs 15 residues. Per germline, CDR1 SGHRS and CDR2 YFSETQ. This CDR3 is CASSLSQGVHGELFF. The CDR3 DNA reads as TGCGCCAGCAGCTTGTCTCAGGGTGTGCACGGGGAGCTGTTTTTT.

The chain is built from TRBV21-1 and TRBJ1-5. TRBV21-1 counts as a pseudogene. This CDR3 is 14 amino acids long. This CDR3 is CASQLVSSNQPQHF. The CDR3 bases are TGTGCCAGCCAACTCGTTTCTAGCAATCAGCCCCAGCATTTT.

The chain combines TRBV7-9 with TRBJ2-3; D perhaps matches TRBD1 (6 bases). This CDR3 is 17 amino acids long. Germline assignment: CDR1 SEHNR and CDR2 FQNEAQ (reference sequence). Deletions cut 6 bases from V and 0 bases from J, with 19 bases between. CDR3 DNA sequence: TGTGCCAGCAGGTCCATCGTTGGGGGCCTTAGCACAGATACGCAGTATTTT. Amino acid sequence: CASRSIVGGLSTDTQYF.

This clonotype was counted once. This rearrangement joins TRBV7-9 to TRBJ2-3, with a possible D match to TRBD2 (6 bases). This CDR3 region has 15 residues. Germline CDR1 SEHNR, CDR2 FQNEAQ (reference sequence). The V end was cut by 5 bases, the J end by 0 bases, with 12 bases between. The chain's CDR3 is CASSPGGISTDTQYF. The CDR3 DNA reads TGTGCCAGCAGCCCCGGGGGTATCAGCACAGATACGCAGTATTTT.

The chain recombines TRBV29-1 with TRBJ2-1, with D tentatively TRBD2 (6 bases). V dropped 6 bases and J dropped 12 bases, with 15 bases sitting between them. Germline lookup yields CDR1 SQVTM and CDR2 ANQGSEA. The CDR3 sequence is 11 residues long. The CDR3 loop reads CSVALGGVQFF. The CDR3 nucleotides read TGCAGCGTGGCACTCGGAGGGGTGCAGTTCTTC.